These 7 T cell receptor beta chains came from one sample sequenced in a study of blood T cells in healthy people across ages. PCR was performed a second time for about 7 to 11 cycles using a sample-barcoded 5' primer and a J-beta primer mix. From the 5' RACE reads, TCRdb called clonotypes with MiXCR, one entry per CDR3 protein. The sample gives 450,000 to 700,000 distinct CDR3 sequences, 27% of which show up once; 18% is in the top ten. Input material: blood. All receptors derive from a woman aged 70-85 years in good health.

This chain links TRBV7-9 with TRBJ2-1; perhaps TRBD1 as D (6 bases). The length of the CDR3 is 15 residues. V was trimmed by 1 base and J by 3 bases, leaving 10 bases between them. Germline V gene data show CDR1 as SEHNR and CDR2 as FQNEAQ (reference sequence). As DNA, the CDR3 is TGTGCCAGCAGCTTAGGTCGGACAGACTACAATGAGCAGTTCTTC. It specifies CASSLGRTDYNEQFF.

The chain links TRBV7-8 to TRBJ1-4; D is possibly TRBD1 (5 bases). Germline loops: CDR1 SGHVS, CDR2 FQNEAQ. Trimming shortened V by 2 bases and J by 8 bases, and 9 bases separated the two germline ends. This CDR3 comprises 13 residues. Here the CDR3 DNA reads TGTGCCAGCAGCTTAAGCAGGGTCGAAAAACTGTTTTTT. This gives the protein CASSLSRVEKLFF.

There are a few counts of this clonotype. This chain joins TRBV2 and TRBJ1-1; 8 bases are shared with TRBD1. Germline CDR1 SNHLY, CDR2 FYNNEI. The CDR3 has 13 residues. Germline trimming cut 10 bases from V and 7 bases from J; bases unmatched to any gene: 11. This CDR3 is CAIRTGSVGEAFF. CDR3 sequence (DNA): TGTGCCATCCGGACAGGGTCTGTTGGTGAAGCTTTCTTT.

This chain links TRBV3-1 with TRBJ1-2; TRBD1 agrees at 7 bases. The CDR3 is 14 residues long. V lost 6 bases and J lost 4; bases outside the gene matches: 8. CDR1 and CDR2 (germline): LGHDT, YNNKEL (reference sequence). CDR3 in amino acids: CASRQTGSSYGYTF. For the CDR3, the DNA is TGTGCCAGCAGACAGACAGGGAGTAGCTATGGCTACACCTTC.

The rearrangement uses TRBV28 and TRBJ2-3; 14 bases are shared with TRBD2. CDR3 size: 18 residues. The germline CDR1 and CDR2 sequences are MDHEN and SYDVKM. The V gene end was trimmed by 4 bases and the J gene end by 4 bases; junction bases not matched to a gene: 10. The CDR3 DNA is TGTGCCAGCAGTTCCCCGGCCAGACTAGCGGGAGGGGCAGATACGCAGTATTTT. It is translated as CASSSPARLAGGADTQYF.

Regarding this clonotype: This likely comes from a read error, as the CDR3 has no conserved phenylalanine or tryptophan at its end. V and J are TRBV13 and TRBJ1-3; D is undetermined. The CDR3 runs to 15 residues. Germline CDR1 PRHDT, CDR2 FYEKMQ (reference sequence). The CDR3 coding sequence is TGTGCCAGCAGCCTAGGGAACTACTCTGGAAACACCATATATCTT. The encoded protein is CASSLGNYSGNTIYL.

In this sample, this clonotype turned up a few times. The CDR3 here is CASSLLLDRSGNIQYF. The CDR3 bases are TGTGCCAGCAGCTTGCTTTTGGACAGGTCCGGAAACATTCAGTACTTC. The chain carries TRBV5-5 and TRBJ2-4; 7 bases match TRBD1. The V gene end was trimmed by 1 base and the J gene end by 6 bases; junction bases not matched to a gene: 10. Per the germline V gene, CDR1 is SGHKS and CDR2 is YYEKEE (reference sequence). The CDR3 extends over 16 amino acids.